Each of the 15 T cell receptor beta chains below was sequenced from the same sample in a study of response to subunit inactivated influenza vaccine. One entry per CDR3 protein results from TCRdb running MiXCR on the RT-PCR reads. Here the sample spans 170,000 or so distinct CDR3 sequences, about 10% being singletons. This specimen was CD8+ T cells sorted from PBMCs, taken less than 30 months after vaccination. These receptors came from a man aged 50-75 years who received an inactivated influenza vaccine.

This clonotype occurred a few times. This rearrangement joins TRBV6-1 to TRBJ2-1; TRBD1 agrees at 8 bases. Trimming removed 0 bases from V and 3 bases from J; junction bases left unmatched: 7. The CDR3 runs to 17 residues. Germline V CDR1 and CDR2: MNHNS, SASEGT. CDR3 loop: CASSEARTGSIYNEQFF. As DNA, the CDR3 is TGTGCCAGCAGTGAAGCGCGGACAGGGTCTATCTACAATGAGCAGTTCTTC.

This chain uses TRBV4-2 with TRBJ2-7, with 9 bases identical to TRBD2. This CDR3 spans 14 amino acids. Germline CDR1 is LGHNA and CDR2 is YNFKEQ. Trimming cost V 3 bases and J 4 bases; bases outside gene matches: 4. CDR3 protein: CASSQREGQYEQYF. CDR3 sequence (DNA): TGTGCCAGCAGCCAGCGGGAGGGCCAATACGAGCAGTACTTC.

This clonotype was recorded a few times. The CDR3 region has the DNA TGTGCCAGCAAGGGACTAGCGGGGTCCTACGAGCAGTACTTC. Its protein is CASKGLAGSYEQYF. The chain carries TRBV7-8 and TRBJ2-7; 13 positions agree with TRBD2. The CDR3 length is 14 residues. The trim removed 7 bases at V and 1 base at J, leaving 1 base unmatched. The germline gives CDR1 SGHVS, CDR2 FQNEAQ.

This chain links TRBV7-6 with TRBJ2-6; TRBD1 agrees at 8 bases. Unmatched junction bases numbered 6, after V lost 2 bases and J lost 0 bases. This CDR3 contains 18 residues. Germline V gives CDR1 SGHVS, CDR2 FNYEAQ. CDR3 protein: CASSLTGTGFSGANVLTF. The CDR3 DNA reads as TGTGCCAGCAGCTTAACCGGGACAGGATTCTCTGGGGCCAACGTCCTGACTTTC.

This clonotype was counted at least ten times. The gene calls are TRBV6-5 and TRBJ2-1, with D tentatively TRBD2 (5 bases). From germline, CDR1 is MNHEY and CDR2 SVGAGI. V was pared by 0 bases and J by 8 bases, with 17 bases between. CDR3 length equals 16 residues. The CDR3 DNA reads TGTGCCAGCAGTTACTCTCCGGGAATAGCAGGCGATGAGCAGTTCTTC. Translating it yields CASSYSPGIAGDEQFF.

This rearrangement joins TRBV4-3 to TRBJ1-1, with D uncertain. The V and J ends lost 0 bases and 0 bases respectively, with 5 bases between them. The CDR3 runs to 14 residues. Germline lookup yields CDR1 LGHNA and CDR2 YSLEER. The chain's CDR3 is CASSQDWVNTEAFF. CDR3 DNA: TGCGCCAGCAGCCAAGATTGGGTGAACACTGAAGCTTTCTTT.

This clonotype was counted between two and nine times. V gene TRBV20-1 combines with J gene TRBJ2-1; D not resolved. Trimming stripped 6 bases from V and 8 bases from J, with 20 bases between. The CDR3 is 14 residues long. CDR1 and CDR2 (germline): DFQATT, SNEGSKA (reference sequence). CDR3 nucleotide sequence: TGCAGTGCGATACCGGGTCTCCTTCGGCATGAGCAGTTCTTC. Protein sequence: CSAIPGLLRHEQFF.

This rearrangement joins TRBV28 to TRBJ1-6; 9 bases match TRBD1. The germline CDR1 and CDR2 sequences are MDHEN and SYDVKM. This CDR3 region has 15 residues. J lost 12 bases, V lost 5 bases, and 11 bases had no gene match. This chain's CDR3 is CASSPTGQGRKPLHF. The DNA for the CDR3 is TGTGCCAGCAGTCCTACGGGACAGGGCCGTAAACCCCTCCACTTT.

Many counts were recorded for this clonotype. The J gene is TRBJ2-1, the V gene TRBV20-1; TRBD1 matches 10 bases. This CDR3 has 15 residues. The J segment lost 9 bases and the V segment lost 0 bases, leaving 8 bases of the junction unmatched. The V gene's germline CDR1 is DFQATT and CDR2 SNEGSKA (reference sequence). The CDR3 DNA reads as TGCAGTGCTAGAGATGGGGACAGGGGTTTGGTTGAGCAGTTCTTC. Translated, it gives CSARDGDRGLVEQFF.

This clonotype appeared a single time. At one end the junction does not follow the germline gene, possibly because of a read error. The DNA of the CDR3 is TGTGCCCGCAGTATGACACCTGCCCAGGGGGAAGCTTTCTTT. As protein: CARSMTPAQGEAFF. This sequence joins TRBV28 and TRBJ1-1, with TRBD1 as a possible D gene (6 bases). The CDR3 consists of 14 residues. Germline V gene data show CDR1 as MDHEN and CDR2 as SYDVKM.

This clonotype turned up a few times. The chain couples TRBV2 to TRBJ2-3; D remains unclear. V was shortened by 7 bases and J by 10 bases, with 21 bases between the two germline ends. The CDR3 consists of 14 residues. Germline CDR1 is SNHLY and CDR2 is FYNNEI. Here the CDR3 DNA reads TGTGCCAGCATTAGAATCAACTTAATCCATTCGCAGTATTTT. Its translation: CASIRINLIHSQYF.

This clonotype was seen a handful of times. This rearrangement joins TRBV7-2 to TRBJ2-1; D may be TRBD2 (5 bases). The CDR3 runs to 13 residues. V lost 5 bases, J lost 4 bases, and 9 bases lay in between. Per germline, CDR1 SGHTA and CDR2 FQGNSA. CDR3 nucleotides: TGTGCCAGCAGCATTAGCGAATACAATGAGCAGTTCTTC. Amino acid sequence: CASSISEYNEQFF.

The chain carries TRBV27 and TRBJ2-3; D gene ambiguous. The germline CDR1 and CDR2 sequences are MNHEY and SMNVEV (reference sequence). CDR3 length: 17 amino acids. The V and J ends lost 0 bases and 4 bases respectively, with 17 bases between them. This chain's CDR3 is CASSLSGSPHRADTQYF. The CDR3 region has the DNA TGTGCCAGCAGTTTATCGGGGTCACCTCATCGGGCAGATACGCAGTATTTT.

This clonotype was found many times. The chain is built from TRBV10-3 and TRBJ2-3, with D tentatively TRBD1 (7 bases). CDR3 size: 17 residues. Trimming removed 8 bases from V and 5 bases from J, with 26 bases in between. CDR1 and CDR2 from the germline V gene are ENHRY and SYGVKD. The CDR3 loop is CAIHEGVQGGPVDTQYF. As DNA, the CDR3 is TGTGCCATCCATGAGGGTGTGCAGGGGGGACCCGTAGATACGCAGTATTTT.

The chain is built from TRBV15 and TRBJ1-5; possibly TRBD1 for D (5 bases). The ends were cut back, 6 bases at V and 3 bases at J, with 9 bases in the middle. The CDR3 is made up of 13 amino acids. Germline V lookup: CDR1 LNHNV, CDR2 YYDKDF (reference sequence). CDR3 residues: CATSGAFNQPQHF. For the CDR3, the DNA is TGTGCCACCAGTGGGGCTTTCAATCAGCCCCAGCATTTT.